The following is a T cell receptor (beta chain) sequence with its context. Antigen: not known. This sample is part of a study of T cells in Graves' hyperthyroidism and ophthalmopathy. Study overall: Prior to any treatment, at the point of initial diagnosis, peripheral blood was collected. Overall study results and limits: Patients with ophthalmopathy were separated from those with stable hyperthyroidism by a 13 V-J model.

It was uncontrolled infection, other autoimmune disease, pregnancy or lactation that excluded patients. Amplified TCR beta CDR3 regions came from RNA transcripts. The HTBI primer set was used in a first-round RT-PCR of the TCR CDR3. From the multiplex PCR reads, TCRdb called clonotypes with MiXCR, one entry per CDR3 protein. The sample lists 350,000 to 400,000 distinct CDR3 sequences, approximately 14% occurring once. In germline, CDR1 is SEHNR, CDR2 FQNEAQ (reference sequence). This CDR3 region has 16 residues. V was clipped by 1 base and J by 5 bases; unmatched bases: 5. The TCR originated in an older woman with Graves' hyperthyroidism. Sequencing used blood. The rearrangement uses TRBV7-9 and TRBJ2-3; 11 bases are shared with TRBD2. Written as DNA, the CDR3 is TGTGCCAGCAGCTTAGGTAGCGGGAGGGCCCAAGATACGCAGTATTTT. This encodes CASSLGSGRAQDTQYF.